A single sample gave rise to the 16 T cell receptor beta chains below, sequenced in a study of cytomegalovirus exposure and HLA in healthy donors (dated by TCRdb to the late 2010s). The library was prepared using the immunoSEQ multiplex PCR assay. A mixture of 60 forward primers for TCR Vbeta segments and 13 reverse primers for TCR Jbeta segments was used in the multiplex PCR. Not all clones reach the TCRdb copy of this immuneACCESS table, which keeps in-frame sequences only. Checked studies attribute under half of the gap to unresolved V genes and leave the rest unexplained. This sample's table has entries for about 33,000 clones. The ten largest clones add up to roughly 3.3% of the sample. The sample was PBMCs. Receptors originate from a man aged 40-55 years in good health and CMV-seronegative.

The chain carries TRBV6-4 and TRBJ1-5; weak D call: TRBD1 (5 bases). The CDR3 length is 14 residues. CDR1 and CDR2 from the germline V gene are MRHNA and SNTAGT. The V gene lost 3 bases and the J gene lost 4 bases, with 10 bases spanning the gap. The CDR3 protein is CASSEVGGNQPQHF. The DNA for the CDR3 is TGTGCCAGCAGTGAAGTGGGGGGAAATCAGCCCCAGCATTTT.

The chain recombines TRBV30 with TRBJ1-2, with TRBD1 identical over 7 bases. This CDR3 spans 13 amino acids. V lost 2 bases and J lost 6; bases outside the gene matches: 6. Per germline, CDR1 GTSNPN and CDR2 SVGIG (reference sequence). CDR3 in amino acids: CAWSYRGFDGYTF. Here the CDR3 DNA reads TGTGCCTGGAGTTACAGGGGCTTCGATGGCTACACCTTC. Variable domain in full (rest from reference TRBV30 and TRBJ1-2): SQTIHQWPATLVQPVGSPLSLECTVEGTSNPNLYWYRQAAGRGLQLLFYSVGIGQISSEVPQNLSASRPQDRQFILSSKKLLLSDSGFYLCAWSYRGFDGYTFGSGTRLTVV.

The chain links TRBV29-1 to TRBJ2-1, with TRBD2 identical over 10 bases. Germline-derived CDR1 and CDR2 are SQVTM and ANQGSEA. The CDR3 has 17 residues. V gave up 6 bases and J gave up 7 bases; unmatched junction bases: 18. The CDR3 region has the DNA TGCAGCGTCTGCAAGCGGACTAGCGGAGAAGAGGGGAATGAGCAGTTCTTC. Amino acids: CSVCKRTSGEEGNEQFF.

V is TRBV6-6 and J is TRBJ1-2, with 9 bases matching TRBD1. V lost 2 bases, J lost 2 bases, and 3 bases stayed unmatched. Germline assignment: CDR1 MNHNY and CDR2 SVGAGI (reference sequence). CDR3 length: 15 residues. The CDR3 spells CASSYLGTGNYGYTF. The CDR3 nucleotides are TGTGCCAGCAGTTACCTGGGGACAGGGAACTATGGCTACACCTTC.

The genes are TRBV15 and TRBJ1-3; TRBD1 is a possible D gene (5 bases). Germline V gene sequence: CDR1 LNHNV, CDR2 YYDKDF (reference sequence). This CDR3 comprises 13 residues. Trimming took 5 bases from V and 4 from J, leaving 9 bases between them. The CDR3 is CATSLQGGNTIYF. CDR3 bases: TGTGCCACCAGCCTCCAGGGAGGAAACACCATATATTTT.

The rearrangement joins TRBV5-1 to TRBJ1-2, with 7 positions matching TRBD1. V lost 0 bases to trimming and J lost 9 bases; unmatched junction nucleotides: 5. The V gene's germline CDR1 is SGHRS and CDR2 YFSETQ. The CDR3 length is 13 residues. The CDR3 DNA reads as TGCGCCAGCAGCTTGGGGACAGGCAAAAGCTACACCTTC. It codes for CASSLGTGKSYTF.

The rearrangement joins TRBV10-3 to TRBJ1-2; possible D gene TRBD1, 5 bases. Trimming left V 4 bases short and J 2 bases short, with 11 bases between. The germline V gene encodes CDR1 ENHRY and CDR2 SYGVKD. The CDR3 contains 14 residues. The CDR3 loop reads CAISAGRENYGYTF. The CDR3 DNA reads TGTGCCATCAGTGCGGGCAGGGAAAACTATGGCTACACCTTC.

This sequence joins TRBV5-1 and TRBJ2-1; 11 bases are shared with TRBD1. Trimming cost V 4 bases and J 4 bases; bases outside gene matches: 10. The CDR3 contains 17 residues. CDR1 and CDR2 from the germline V gene are SGHRS and YFSETQ. In DNA, the CDR3 is TGCGCCAGCAGCGTCACCCCGGGACAGGGGGTTTACAATGAGCAGTTCTTC. Residues: CASSVTPGQGVYNEQFF.

This chain joins TRBV30 and TRBJ1-4; 7 nucleotides line up with TRBD1. The germline CDR1 and CDR2 sequences are GTSNPN and SVGIG (reference sequence). V was pared by 3 bases and J by 6 bases, with 4 bases of the junction left unmatched. The CDR3 has 13 amino acids. The CDR3 loop is CAWSRGTDEKLFF. The CDR3 bases are TGTGCCTGGAGCAGGGGGACAGATGAAAAACTGTTTTTT.

The chain is built from TRBV5-1 and TRBJ2-3; D unclear. Germline CDR1 is SGHRS and CDR2 is YFSETQ. The germline V and J ends were trimmed by 4 bases and 2 bases, with 11 bases remaining between them. This CDR3 is 14 amino acids long. The CDR3 nucleotides are TGCGCCAGCAGCCAGAGCGACTCCACAGATACGCAGTATTTT. This sequence encodes CASSQSDSTDTQYF.

The genes are TRBV28 and TRBJ2-7, with 8 nucleotides matching TRBD2. This CDR3 has 14 residues. Germline CDR1 MDHEN, CDR2 SYDVKM. Trimming took 10 bases from V and 4 from J; bases not matched to a gene: 12. Here the CDR3 DNA reads TGTGCCACCATCGGGGGGGGAGGTTGGTACGAGCAGTACTTC. It encodes CATIGGGGWYEQYF. The full variable domain, completed using reference TRBV28 and TRBJ2-7, is DVKVTQSSRYLVKRTGEKVFLECVQDMDHENMFWYRQDPGLGLRLIYFSYDVKMKEKGDIPEGYSVSREKKERFSLILESASTNQTSMYLCATIGGGGWYEQYFGPGTRLTVT.

This chain connects TRBV4-2 to TRBJ2-1; D gene ambiguous. This CDR3 has 13 amino acids. Germline loops: CDR1 LGHNA, CDR2 YNFKEQ. V dropped 0 bases and J dropped 8 bases, with 8 bases sitting between them. The CDR3 sequence: CASSQEWLDEQFF. For the CDR3, the DNA is TGTGCCAGCAGCCAAGAATGGCTAGATGAGCAGTTCTTC.

V is TRBV19 and J is TRBJ1-2; D unclear. Germline-derived CDR1 and CDR2 are LNHDA and SQIVND (reference sequence). The CDR3 is 13 amino acids. V lost 1 base and J 3 bases, leaving 6 bases between the germline ends. As DNA, the CDR3 is TGTGCCAGTAGTATAGGCCAGGACTATGGCTACACCTTC. Translated: CASSIGQDYGYTF.

The V and J genes are TRBV30 and TRBJ1-5; perhaps TRBD1 as D (6 bases). The CDR3 loop spans 13 amino acids. Trimming left V 1 base short and J 6 bases short, with 10 bases between. Germline V gene lookup returns CDR1 GTSNPN and CDR2 SVGIG (reference sequence). The CDR3 protein is CAWSDRVGQPQHF. Here the CDR3 DNA reads TGTGCCTGGAGTGACAGGGTAGGTCAGCCCCAGCATTTT.

Remarks on this clone: One end of the junction does not line up with germline, which may come from a read error. V gene TRBV6-5 combines with J gene TRBJ1-5; 11 nucleotides align to TRBD1. The CDR3 runs to 14 residues. Germline V gene sequence: CDR1 MNHEY, CDR2 SVGAGI. The CDR3 DNA reads as TGTGCCAGCAGCCTGGGACAGGGGGATCAGCACCAGCATTTT. This sequence encodes CASSLGQGDQHQHF.

CDR3 protein: CSASGDTGLVGYTF. The DNA of the CDR3 is TGCAGCGCCTCAGGGGACACCGGCCTCGTCGGCTACACCTTC. The chain has TRBV29-1 and TRBJ1-2, with D tentatively TRBD1 (6 bases). Trimming left V 7 bases short and J 8 bases short, with 23 bases between. The CDR3 sequence is 14 residues long. CDR1 and CDR2 from the germline V gene are SQVTM and ANQGSEA.